A few counts support the clone carrying this T cell receptor (beta chain). Its specificity is unknown. This record belongs to a study of post-analysis software for immune sequencing data. Study outcomes and limitations: With TRBV5-6, TRBV5-1 and TRBV20-1 included, 4 to 6 TRBV segments were more frequent in patients than in controls.

Prepared TCR beta cDNA libraries contained unique molecular identifiers. TCRdb passed the PCR reads through MiXCR, listing each CDR3 protein once. The data hold fewer than 700,000 distinct CDR3 sequences, with roughly two fifths observed a single time. The CDR3 sequence is 13 residues long. CDR1 and CDR2 (germline): SQVTM, ANQGSEA. J was trimmed by 1 base and V by 6 bases; bases with no gene match: 6. The sample consisted of blood. The chain joins TRBV29-1 to TRBJ2-7; 7 bases match TRBD1. The sequence came from a girl aged 5 to 17 with multiple sclerosis. CDR3 nucleotides: TGCAGCGTCGACAGGGAAGGATCCTACGAGCAGTACTTC. Encoded protein: CSVDREGSYEQYF.